This T cell receptor beta chain was retrieved from a study of cytomegalovirus exposure and HLA in healthy donors. The overall study: Roughly 85 million unique TCRs from HLA-typed donors made up an early data release. Findings of the study overall: High specificity and sensitivity for cytomegalovirus status were reported for the classifier. Most TCR beta V segments were productive about 87% or about 30% of the time in an earlier analysis. The authors later found HLA-associated TCR beta chains more clonally expanded than equally common others.

In this sample, this clone turned up a few times. Antigen specificity is unknown. 60 Vbeta and 13 Jbeta primers were used in PCR. TCRdb's table, derived via immunoSEQ multiplex PCR, lists solely in-frame clones and lacks some. Of around 120,000 clones listed, roughly 70% are singletons. The CDR3 extends over 15 amino acids. Trimming shortened V by 0 bases and J by 1 base, and 10 bases separated the two germline ends. Looked up from germline, CDR1 is SGHNT and CDR2 is YYREEE (reference sequence). The chain joins TRBV5-4 to TRBJ1-1; maybe TRBD1 (5 bases). This TCR was recovered from a woman aged 50 to 65 in good health and CMV-seropositive. The sequencing sample was made of PBMCs. The CDR3 reads CASSLEGDRNTEAFF. CDR3 nucleotides: TGTGCCAGCAGCTTGGAGGGCGACAGGAACACTGAAGCTTTCTTT.